This T cell receptor beta chain was found in a study of blood T cell repertoires in COVID-19 (dated by TCRdb to the early 2020s). Regarding the research as a whole: The collaborator samples originated in the United States, Italy and Spain and spanned the acute and convalescent phases of COVID-19. Samples were obtained from the ongoing ImmuneRACE study (first 160 participants) and from 1,254 subjects provided by 6 global collaborators. The material from the prospective study consisted of cDNA or gDNA derived from T cells, B-cell-depleted T cells, or PBMCs. Sample metadata almost always included a de-identified subject ID, COVID-19 status, age in years and sex. Where available, HLA class I and class II types were obtained from metadata supplied by the sample provider rather than from assay-based typing. Deeply sampled blood TCRbeta repertoires from subjects exposed to, actively infected with, or recovered from COVID-19 were included in the dataset. The repertoires were released in a freely available public database meant as a resource for research on the immune response to SARS-CoV-2. Points the paper makes about the study in general: The amount of clinical and demographic metadata varied by source and participant and was provided uncurated.

Details on this clone: Its antigen is currently not known. It has no much larger one-base neighbor in the sample; base qualities were not kept.

TCRbeta CDR3 regions were amplified from genomic DNA using the immunoSEQ Assay, a bias-controlled multiplex PCR. As for how the authors treated the data: The number of nucleated cells in each sample was estimated from the amplification of reference gene primers within the assay. Sequence reads were collapsed and filtered to measure the absolute abundance of every unique TCRbeta CDR3 rearrangement. For each sample, productive Simpson clonality was calculated as the square root of Simpson's diversity index over productive rearrangements. The clones in this table, taken by TCRdb from immuneACCESS, are in-frame only. Not every clone is retained; where verified, under half of the shortfall comes from an unresolved V gene, and the cause of the rest is unknown. V and J calls and clone size are as listed in that table; D and trimming were resolved from the DNA. This sample lists about 280,000 clones; 70% to 90% were detected once. The ten largest clones represent 9% to 9.5% of the sample.

Each collaborating institution followed its own protocols to collect whole blood in K2EDTA tubes. For TCRbeta analysis, collaborators shipped samples in one of three forms: frozen whole blood, isolated PBMCs, or DNA extracted from either of those sample types. The CDR3 contains 14 residues, cysteine and phenylalanine counted. Only the CDR3 part of the read is kept: 42 bases, read in frame from the first base. The V and J ends are trimmed by 1 base and 4 bases, leaving 9 bases between them. CDR1 and CDR2 (SGHDN, FVKESK) derive from the germline V gene. Sequencing used peripheral blood. The receptor was isolated from a man aged 18-30 years with active or convalescent COVID-19. The sequence joins TRBV14 to TRBJ2-3; confidence is insufficient to name the D gene. The CDR3 protein is CASSQVSAADTQYF. At the DNA level, the sequence is TGTGCCAGCAGCCAAGTCAGTGCAGCAGATACGCAGTATTTT.